This record concerns one T cell receptor beta chain sequence. The germline CDR1 and CDR2 sequences are LGHNA and YSLEER. The CDR3 runs 14 residues. With 2 bases clipped from V and 7 bases from J, the junction kept 6 bases outside the gene matches. This sample stems from a study of blood T cell repertoires in COVID-19. On the study more broadly: PBMCs, B-cell-depleted T cells, or T cells provided the cDNA or gDNA that made up the material.

TCRdb keeps only in-frame clones here, not all; method: immunoSEQ multiplex PCR. The sample contains about 150,000 clones, about 79% of which appear only once. The source material was peripheral blood. J is TRBJ1-1 and V is TRBV4-3; 8 nucleotides match TRBD1. This receptor was obtained from a woman in her forties or fifties with acute or convalescent COVID-19. The CDR3 here is CASSQRDRGGEAFF. The CDR3 nucleotides are TGCGCCAGCAGCCAACGTGACAGGGGAGGTGAAGCTTTCTTT.